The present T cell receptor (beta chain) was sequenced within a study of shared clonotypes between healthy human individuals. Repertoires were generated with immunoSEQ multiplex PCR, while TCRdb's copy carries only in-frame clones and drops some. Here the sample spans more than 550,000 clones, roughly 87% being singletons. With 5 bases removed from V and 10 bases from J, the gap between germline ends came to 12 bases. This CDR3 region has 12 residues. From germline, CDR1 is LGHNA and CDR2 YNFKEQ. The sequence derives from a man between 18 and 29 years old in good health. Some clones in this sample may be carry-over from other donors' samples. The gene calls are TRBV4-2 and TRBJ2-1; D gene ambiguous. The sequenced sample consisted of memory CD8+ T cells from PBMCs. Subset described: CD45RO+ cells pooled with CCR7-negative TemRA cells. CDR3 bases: TGTGCCAGCAGCTTAGATAGGTTGGAGCAGTTCTTC. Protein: CASSLDRLEQFF.